Listed here are 25 T cell receptor beta chains from one sample, sequenced in a study of CD8+ T cells in alopecia areata. The treatment was: oral pan-JAK inhibitor, 5-10 mg twice daily. After isolation, RNA underwent reverse transcription to generate cDNA as the sequencing template. Generated by immunoSEQ multiplex PCR, the TCRdb table keeps only in-frame clones and is missing some. Of 150,000 to 200,000 clones detected, 60% appear once; the ten largest clones hold approximately 14%. This material consisted of CD4+ T cells sorted from blood, taken at week 24, from a patient treated with tofacitinib. These receptors all stem from a human donor with alopecia areata.

The chain is built from TRBV4-1 and TRBJ1-1, with 12 bases that match TRBD1. The trim removed 4 bases at V and 11 bases at J, leaving 14 bases unmatched. Germline values: CDR1 MGHRA, CDR2 YSYEKL. CDR3 length: 16 residues. The CDR3 loop is CASSPDPGQGAPDAFF. In DNA form, the CDR3 reads TGCGCCAGCAGCCCGGATCCGGGACAGGGGGCTCCCGATGCTTTCTTT.

V is TRBV29-1 and J is TRBJ2-6; 8 bases line up with TRBD1. This CDR3 is built from 17 residues. CDR1 and CDR2 from the germline V gene are SQVTM and ANQGSEA. V was pared by 0 bases and J by 0 bases, with 4 bases of the junction left unmatched. The CDR3, as DNA: TGCAGCGTTGAAGATTTGGGACAGGTCTCTGGGGCCAACGTCCTGACTTTC. Protein product: CSVEDLGQVSGANVLTF.

This clone was detected a few times. This sequence joins TRBV15 and TRBJ2-3; D is ambiguous. V lost 0 bases to trimming and J lost 14 bases, with 12 bases between them. Germline V gene sequence: CDR1 LNHNV, CDR2 YYDKDF (reference sequence). The CDR3 is made up of 12 amino acids. The CDR3 nucleotides are TGTGCCACCAGCAGAGATGATCAGGCTAGGTATTTT. It yields the protein CATSRDDQARYF.

The gene calls are TRBV30 and TRBJ1-5; the match to TRBD1 covers 9 bases. CDR1 GTSNPN and CDR2 SVGIG come from the germline V gene (reference sequence). The CDR3 has 14 residues. Unmatched junction bases numbered 5, after V lost 2 bases and J lost 6 bases. Here the CDR3 reads CAWSTTDRGQPQHF. CDR3 DNA: TGTGCCTGGAGTACAACGGACAGGGGTCAGCCCCAGCATTTT.

The chain links TRBV28 to TRBJ1-6; possible D gene TRBD1, 5 bases. This CDR3 comprises 15 residues. V gave up 3 bases and J gave up 6 bases, with 12 bases separating them. Germline V gene sequence: CDR1 MDHEN, CDR2 SYDVKM. The CDR3 reads CASSFPGRVNSPLHF. The CDR3 region has the DNA TGTGCCAGCAGTTTTCCCGGCAGGGTTAATTCACCCCTCCACTTT.

This sequence joins TRBV6-5 and TRBJ2-4; maybe TRBD1 (6 bases). V lost 3 bases and J lost 5, with 8 bases in between. Germline V CDR1 and CDR2: MNHEY, SVGAGI. The CDR3 totals 13 residues. CDR3: CASSYRQENIQYF. For the CDR3, the DNA is TGTGCCAGCAGTTATCGACAGGAAAACATTCAGTACTTC.

This clone was seen a handful of times. This chain uses TRBV5-1 with TRBJ2-5; possibly TRBD1 for D (5 bases). This CDR3 comprises 15 residues. The V and J ends lost 2 bases and 0 bases respectively, with 11 bases between them. Germline V gene sequence: CDR1 SGHRS, CDR2 YFSETQ. In DNA form, the CDR3 reads TGCGCCAGCAGCTTCGGCAGGGCAGACCAAGAGACCCAGTACTTC. It specifies CASSFGRADQETQYF.

This clone has only a few counts. This rearrangement joins TRBV30 to TRBJ2-3, with 9 bases identical to TRBD2. This CDR3 has 14 residues. Germline V gene lookup returns CDR1 GTSNPN and CDR2 SVGIG (reference sequence). The ends lost 5 bases at V and 5 bases at J; junction bases unmatched: 8. In nucleotides, the CDR3 is TGTGCCTGGCAGACTAGCGGAGTCCAAGATACGCAGTATTTT. Translated: CAWQTSGVQDTQYF.

The CDR3, as DNA: TGTGCCAGCGCAGGGGGCACTGAAGCTTTCTTT. Translated, it gives CASAGGTEAFF. The V gene is TRBV6-5, the J gene TRBJ1-1; 7 nucleotides match TRBD1. V was clipped by 8 bases and J by 4 bases; unmatched bases: 1. CDR3 length: 11 residues. Germline assignment: CDR1 MNHEY and CDR2 SVGAGI.

The chain carries TRBV30 and TRBJ1-5; 10 nucleotides line up with TRBD1. The V gene's germline CDR1 is GTSNPN and CDR2 SVGIG (reference sequence). There are 16 residues in the CDR3. J was trimmed by 4 bases and V by 2 bases; bases with no gene match: 8. CDR3 DNA sequence: TGTGCCTGGAGTTGGGACAGGGGACGTGGTAATCAGCCCCAGCATTTT. Encoded protein: CAWSWDRGRGNQPQHF. Full variable domain (missing parts from reference TRBV30 and TRBJ1-5): SQTIHQWPATLVQPVGSPLSLECTVEGTSNPNLYWYRQAAGRGLQLLFYSVGIGQISSEVPQNLSASRPQDRQFILSSKKLLLSDSGFYLCAWSWDRGRGNQPQHFGDGTRLSIL.

V and J are TRBV30 and TRBJ1-1, with D possibly matching TRBD1 (5 bases). CDR3 size: 11 residues. V was shortened by 0 bases and J by 10 bases, with 9 bases between the two germline ends. Germline lookup yields CDR1 GTSNPN and CDR2 SVGIG (reference sequence). The chain's CDR3 is CAWSVRDAAFF. For the CDR3, the DNA is TGTGCCTGGAGTGTACGGGACGCAGCTTTCTTT.

The chain is built from TRBV4-1 and TRBJ1-2; D remains unclear. The germline CDR1 and CDR2 sequences are MGHRA and YSYEKL. The germline V and J ends were trimmed by 1 base and 2 bases, with 14 bases remaining between them. This CDR3 contains 16 residues. In DNA form, the CDR3 reads TGCGCCAGCAGCCAAGGGACCGTGTCTAAAAACTATGGCTACACCTTC. Translating gives CASSQGTVSKNYGYTF.

This clone turned up a few times. V and J are TRBV7-9 and TRBJ1-1; TRBD1 matches at 7 bases. CDR1 and CDR2 (germline): SEHNR, FQNEAQ (reference sequence). The CDR3 is made up of 14 amino acids. The J segment lost 6 bases and the V segment lost 5 bases, leaving 9 bases of the junction unmatched. The CDR3 loop reads CASSHTGQHPEAFF. The CDR3 bases are TGTGCCAGCAGCCACACGGGACAGCACCCTGAAGCTTTCTTT.

V is TRBV5-1 and J is TRBJ2-5; 7 positions agree with TRBD1. CDR3 length: 14 amino acids. The junction had 8 bases not matched to a gene; V was cut back by 4 bases and J by 5 bases. CDR1 and CDR2 (germline): SGHRS, YFSETQ. In DNA form, the CDR3 reads TGCGCCAGCAGCATGCAGGGGGTTCGGGAGACCCAGTACTTC. Translating gives CASSMQGVRETQYF. The whole variable domain, remainder taken from reference TRBV5-1 and TRBJ2-5, is KAGVTQTPRYLIKTRGQQVTLSCSPISGHRSVSWYQQTPGQGLQFLFEYFSETQRNKGNFPGRFSGRQFSNSRSEMNVSTLELGDSALYLCASSMQGVRETQYFGPGTRLLVL.

The chain combines TRBV6-5 with TRBJ1-1; no clear D. This CDR3 is built from 14 residues. V shed 0 bases and J shed 0 bases, with 5 bases lying between them. Germline V CDR1 and CDR2: MNHEY, SVGAGI. CDR3 amino acids: CASSYSEMNTEAFF. The CDR3 DNA reads TGTGCCAGCAGTTACTCGGAAATGAACACTGAAGCTTTCTTT.

In its sample, this clone was seen once. The chain joins TRBV2 to TRBJ2-7; D might be TRBD2 (5 bases). CDR3 length equals 14 residues. Germline V gene data show CDR1 as SNHLY and CDR2 as FYNNEI. Deletions cut 4 bases from V and 6 bases from J, with 16 bases between. The CDR3 spells CASSASGSPIEQYF. Written as DNA, the CDR3 is TGTGCCAGCAGTGCGTCGGGGTCTCCGATCGAGCAGTACTTC. The full variable domain, with the rest looked up from reference TRBV2 and TRBJ2-7, is EPEVTQTPSHQVTQMGQEVILRCVPISNHLYFYWYRQILGQKVEFLVSFYNNEISEKSEIFDDQFSVERPDGSNFTLKIRSTKLEDSAMYFCASSASGSPIEQYFGPGTRLTVT.

This rearrangement joins TRBV30 to TRBJ2-2; no firm D call. This CDR3 comprises 11 residues. Germline loops: CDR1 GTSNPN, CDR2 SVGIG (reference sequence). V shed 3 bases and J shed 6 bases, with 5 bases lying between them. The CDR3 sequence: CAWSPAGELFF. The CDR3 region has the DNA TGTGCCTGGAGCCCCGCCGGGGAGCTGTTTTTT.

The chain uses TRBV19 and TRBJ2-1; TRBD1 is a possible D gene (5 bases). Germline CDR1 LNHDA, CDR2 SQIVND (reference sequence). Trimming stripped 1 base from V and 3 bases from J, with 13 bases between. This CDR3 has 16 amino acids. The CDR3 DNA follows: TGTGCCAGTAGTATAGGTGCAGGGATGATCTACAATGAGCAGTTCTTC. Translating it yields CASSIGAGMIYNEQFF.

The table lists this clone with a few counts. J is TRBJ1-4 and V is TRBV4-1; D is perhaps TRBD1 (5 bases). The V gene's germline CDR1 is MGHRA and CDR2 YSYEKL. There are 16 residues in the CDR3. Trimming left V 4 bases short and J 0 bases short, with 12 bases between. As DNA, the CDR3 is TGCGCCAGCAGCCGTGGGACCTCGGCAACTAATGAAAAACTGTTTTTT. Its translation: CASSRGTSATNEKLFF.

This sequence joins TRBV29-1 and TRBJ1-2; D call uncertain. V lost 6 bases, J lost 7 bases, and 6 bases lay in between. This CDR3 spans 9 amino acids. The germline V gene encodes CDR1 SQVTM and CDR2 ANQGSEA. CDR3 sequence (DNA): TGCAGCGTGGGCAGTGGCTACACCTTC. Translated, it gives CSVGSGYTF.

The chain combines TRBV29-1 with TRBJ2-5; TRBD1 is a possible D gene (5 bases). Trimming removed 3 bases at V and 5 bases at J, with 19 bases between. Germline CDR1 SQVTM, CDR2 ANQGSEA. This CDR3 comprises 15 residues. The CDR3 DNA follows: TGCAGCGTTGATTTGGGTCAGGGCGTTTGGGAGACCCAGTACTTC. Residues: CSVDLGQGVWETQYF.

This chain connects TRBV2 to TRBJ1-1; 7 bases are a match to TRBD1. The germline CDR1 and CDR2 sequences are SNHLY and FYNNEI. V lost 10 bases and J lost 6; bases outside the gene matches: 5. This CDR3 has 11 amino acids. CDR3: CATQTGPEAFF. DNA of the CDR3: TGTGCCACCCAGACAGGGCCTGAAGCTTTCTTT.

The V gene is TRBV5-6, the J gene TRBJ2-7; TRBD1 is a possible D gene (7 bases). Germline CDR1 and CDR2: SGHDT and YYEEEE. This CDR3 is 16 amino acids long. Between the trimmed V and J ends, which lost 2 bases and 2 bases, there was a span of 17 bases. CDR3 in amino acids: CASSFHGGGRTYEQYF. Here the CDR3 DNA reads TGTGCCAGCAGCTTCCATGGAGGGGGCAGAACCTACGAGCAGTACTTC.

The chain has TRBV6-6 and TRBJ2-3; unclear D gene. Germline-derived CDR1 and CDR2 are MNHNY and SVGAGI (reference sequence). The CDR3 is made up of 13 amino acids. The ends were cut back, 10 bases at V and 0 bases at J, with 11 bases in the middle. The CDR3 sequence is CATLHPSTDTQYF. CDR3 coding DNA: TGTGCCACTTTACACCCTAGCACAGATACGCAGTATTTT.

This clone was detected only once. This rearrangement joins TRBV25-1 to TRBJ2-2, with D maybe TRBD2 (5 bases). V was trimmed by 3 bases and J by 5 bases, leaving 7 bases between them. Looked up from germline, CDR1 is MGHDK and CDR2 is SYGVNS. The CDR3 is 13 amino acids. The CDR3 reads CASSEGGTGELFF. The CDR3 DNA sequence: TGTGCCAGCAGTGAGGGCGGGACCGGGGAGCTGTTTTTT.